This T cell receptor (beta chain) was sequenced for a study of blood T cell repertoires in COVID-19. Assay: immunoSEQ multiplex PCR; the TCRdb copy retains only in-frame clones and omits some. The top ten clones hold around 13% of a sample with around 430,000 clones, 88% of them seen once. Germline CDR1 is ENHRY and CDR2 is SYGVKD. The ends were cut back, 5 bases at V and 1 base at J, with 15 bases in the middle. The CDR3 consists of 15 residues. Sequenced sample: peripheral blood. V and J are TRBV10-3 and TRBJ2-7; D may be TRBD2 (5 bases). This receptor was identified in a woman in her forties or fifties with COVID-19, enrolled during active disease. The CDR3: CAISRTASGSYEQYF. The DNA of the CDR3 is TGTGCCATCAGTAGGACGGCGTCGGGATCCTACGAGCAGTACTTC.